These 22 T cell receptor beta chains were sequenced from one sample in a study of human T cells and chemical hapten exposure. TCRdb fed the RACE reads into MiXCR, producing one record per CDR3 protein. Of some 330,000 distinct CDR3 sequences in the sample, approximately 5.8% were seen once. Indicated time point: pre-sensitization, week 0. Specified treatment: therapeutic diphenylcyclopropenone sensitization with weekly scalp DPC. The specimen comprised whole blood, sampled in connection with sensitization to the hapten diphenylcyclopropenone (DPC). The receptor set was obtained from a woman aged 18-29 years with alopecia areata. Some clones in this sample may be carry-over from other donors' samples.

This clonotype was found a few times. The rearrangement uses TRBV7-2 and TRBJ2-7; 8 nucleotides agree with TRBD2. Germline V gene sequence: CDR1 SGHTA, CDR2 FQGNSA. The junction had 10 bases not matched to a gene; V was cut back by 6 bases and J by 6 bases. The length of the CDR3 is 14 residues. CDR3 DNA sequence: TGTGCCAGCAGTTCCTATAGCGGGGTTCGCGAGCAGTACTTC. Translated: CASSSYSGVREQYF.

This clonotype was seen ten or more times. The rearrangement links TRBV6-2 or TRBV6-3 to TRBJ2-3; D is unclear. The CDR3 is 12 residues long. Deletions cut 7 bases from V and 0 bases from J, with 5 bases between. The V gene's germline CDR1 is MNHEY and CDR2 SVGEGT. The CDR3 nucleotides are TGTGCCAGCACCGATAGCACAGATACGCAGTATTTT. Its translation: CASTDSTDTQYF.

V usage is TRBV18 and J usage is TRBJ2-1; TRBD2 matches at 8 bases. J was trimmed by 10 bases and V by 0 bases; bases with no gene match: 8. CDR1 is KGHSH, CDR2 LQKENI, per germline. The CDR3 loop spans 15 amino acids. The chain's CDR3 is CASSPPGLGRSEQFF. Written as DNA, the CDR3 is TGTGCCAGCTCACCACCGGGACTAGGTCGGTCGGAGCAGTTCTTC.

This clonotype was recorded at least ten times. In DNA form, the CDR3 reads TGTGCCAGCAGTGAGTTGGAGGGGGTCTCAGATACGCAGTATTTT. Translated: CASSELEGVSDTQYF. The chain has TRBV25-1 and TRBJ2-3; D possibly uses TRBD1 or TRBD2 (6 bases each). The CDR3 consists of 15 residues. Germline V gene data show CDR1 as MGHDK and CDR2 as SYGVNS. V lost 3 bases, J lost 4 bases, and 14 bases lay in between.

This clonotype was recorded a few times. J is TRBJ2-1 and V is TRBV11-2; 9 bases are a match to TRBD1. Germline assignment: CDR1 SGHAT and CDR2 FQNNGV. This CDR3 contains 15 residues. After removal of 5 bases from V and 6 bases from J, the junction contained 8 bases not matched to a gene. CDR3 sequence: CASSGRDRVINEQFF. The CDR3 nucleotides are TGTGCCAGCAGCGGCCGGGACAGGGTGATCAATGAGCAGTTCTTC.

This clonotype showed up many times. J is TRBJ1-2 and V is TRBV20-1; a weak D match, TRBD1 (6 bases). From germline, CDR1 is DFQATT and CDR2 SNEGSKA (reference sequence). Trimming shortened V by 6 bases and J by 2 bases, and 16 bases separated the two germline ends. The CDR3 runs to 14 residues. The chain's CDR3 is CSAKPTTGNYGYTF. The CDR3 DNA is TGCAGTGCCAAGCCTACTACAGGGAACTATGGCTACACCTTC.

The genes are TRBV29-1 and TRBJ1-2, with a possible D match to TRBD1 (6 bases). Between the trimmed V and J ends, which lost 7 bases and 1 base, there was a span of 16 bases. The length of the CDR3 is 14 residues. CDR1 is SQVTM, CDR2 ANQGSEA, per germline. This chain's CDR3 is CSAARDNNNYGYTF. Written as DNA, the CDR3 is TGCAGCGCTGCCAGGGACAACAATAACTATGGCTACACCTTC.

The rearrangement uses TRBV10-3 and TRBJ1-2, with a weak D call TRBD1 (6 bases). Per the germline V gene, CDR1 is ENHRY and CDR2 is SYGVKD. V lost 7 bases, J lost 5 bases, and 14 bases lay in between. The CDR3 runs to 13 residues. The CDR3 spells CAITTTGRYGYTF. The CDR3 nucleotides are TGTGCCATCACTACCACAGGGCGTTATGGCTACACCTTC.

The chain uses TRBV2 and TRBJ1-1, with D perhaps TRBD1 (5 bases). From germline, CDR1 is SNHLY and CDR2 FYNNEI. The CDR3 sequence is 16 residues long. With 8 bases removed from V and 1 base from J, the gap between germline ends came to 20 bases. The CDR3 nucleotides are TGTGCCAGCGGGACCTCAAGGACACTATCGAACACTGAAGCTTTCTTT. It encodes CASGTSRTLSNTEAFF.

The rearrangement links TRBV3-1 to TRBJ2-3; D is perhaps TRBD2 (7 bases). Per germline, CDR1 LGHDT and CDR2 YNNKEL (reference sequence). The CDR3 runs 14 residues. The ends were cut back, 1 base at V and 5 bases at J, with 10 bases in the middle. CDR3: CASSQGGGLDTQYF. The CDR3 DNA follows: TGTGCCAGCAGCCAAGGGGGGGGCCTAGATACGCAGTATTTT.

This clonotype was counted only a few times. The chain carries TRBV28 and TRBJ2-3, with D possibly matching TRBD2 (5 bases). With 5 bases removed from V and 2 bases from J, the gap between germline ends came to 11 bases. The CDR3 is made up of 14 amino acids. The germline gives CDR1 MDHEN, CDR2 SYDVKM. CDR3 protein: CASSPGFYTDTQYF. For the CDR3, the DNA is TGTGCCAGCAGTCCGGGATTTTACACAGATACGCAGTATTTT.

This clonotype has just a few counts. The chain joins TRBV7-9 to TRBJ2-3; D unresolved. This CDR3 is built from 13 residues. Trimming removed 5 bases at V and 5 bases at J, with 11 bases between. Germline V gives CDR1 SEHNR, CDR2 FQNEAQ (reference sequence). The CDR3 loop reads CASSLSLRDTQYF. Written as DNA, the CDR3 is TGTGCCAGCAGCCTCTCCCTCAGAGATACGCAGTATTTT.

This clonotype was counted only a few times. The J gene is TRBJ2-7, the V gene TRBV12-3 or TRBV12-4; 9 bases align to TRBD1. Trimming took 5 bases from V and 2 from J; bases not matched to a gene: 7. The CDR3 extends over 15 amino acids. Written as DNA, the CDR3 is TGTGCCAGCAGTGCGCGGGACAGGGCAACCTACGAGCAGTACTTC. It codes for CASSARDRATYEQYF.

This clonotype was recorded many times. This sequence joins TRBV6-6 and TRBJ1-5; maybe TRBD1 (6 bases). CDR3 length: 15 residues. Germline V gene lookup returns CDR1 MNHNY and CDR2 SVGAGI (reference sequence). V lost 6 bases, J lost 5 bases, and 17 bases lay in between. CDR3 sequence: CASSHPGTRDQPQHF. DNA for the CDR3: TGTGCCAGCAGCCATCCCGGGACACGAGATCAGCCCCAGCATTTT.

The chain employs TRBV20-1 and TRBJ1-6, with TRBD1 identical over 8 bases. The V gene's germline CDR1 is DFQATT and CDR2 SNEGSKA (reference sequence). The CDR3 covers 18 residues. V lost 3 bases and J lost 0; bases outside the gene matches: 10. CDR3 protein: CSASLTGERSSYNSPLHF. The CDR3 region has the DNA TGCAGTGCTAGTTTGACAGGGGAAAGGAGCTCCTATAATTCACCCCTCCACTTT.

This clonotype was observed a handful of times. This sequence joins TRBV5-1 and TRBJ2-3; D unresolved. Trimming cost V 5 bases and J 2 bases, with 9 bases left between them. CDR3 size: 13 residues. The V gene's germline CDR1 is SGHRS and CDR2 YFSETQ. For the CDR3, the DNA is TGCGCCAGCAGGTCTCGGGTCACAGATACGCAGTATTTT. It is translated as CASRSRVTDTQYF.

In its sample, this clonotype was seen many times. This rearrangement joins TRBV5-1 to TRBJ1-3; no definite D call. With 4 bases removed from V and 4 bases from J, the gap between germline ends came to 18 bases. The CDR3 extends over 16 amino acids. Germline V lookup: CDR1 SGHRS, CDR2 YFSETQ. CDR3: CASSREALGAGNTIYF. CDR3 coding DNA: TGCGCCAGCAGCCGAGAGGCCCTAGGAGCAGGAAACACCATATATTTT.

This clonotype was seen more than once but under ten times. The rearrangement links TRBV15 to TRBJ2-5; D is perhaps TRBD2 (6 bases). With 0 bases removed from V and 3 bases from J, the gap between germline ends came to 14 bases. From germline, CDR1 is LNHNV and CDR2 YYDKDF (reference sequence). The CDR3 is made up of 16 amino acids. For the CDR3, the DNA is TGTGCCACCAGCAGAGATGGGGGAAGGGAGGAAGAGACCCAGTACTTC. Its protein product is CATSRDGGREEETQYF.

There are a few counts of this clonotype. The chain couples TRBV5-1 to TRBJ1-1; a possible D gene is TRBD1 (5 bases). CDR1 and CDR2 from the germline V gene are SGHRS and YFSETQ. Trimming left V 4 bases short and J 3 bases short, with 10 bases between. The CDR3 consists of 13 residues. CDR3 coding DNA: TGCGCCAGCAGCGTAGGGACTTACACTGAAGCTTTCTTT. Amino acids: CASSVGTYTEAFF.

The table lists this clonotype with a few counts. The chain carries TRBV4-3 and TRBJ2-4; TRBD1 matches 12 bases. In germline, CDR1 is LGHNA, CDR2 YSLEER. The J segment lost 5 bases and the V segment lost 4 bases, leaving 3 bases of the junction unmatched. This CDR3 is 15 amino acids long. DNA of the CDR3: TGCGCCAGCAGCCGGGGACAGGGGGCCCAAAACATTCAGTACTTC. This codes for CASSRGQGAQNIQYF.

This clonotype appeared many times. The V and J genes are TRBV12-3 or TRBV12-4 and TRBJ2-1; D is uncertain. V gave up 7 bases and J gave up 8 bases, with 18 bases separating them. The CDR3 has 14 amino acids. The CDR3 DNA follows: TGTGCCAGCAACCTGGGAAGTGTAGGCGATGAGCAGTTCTTC. Translating gives CASNLGSVGDEQFF.

This clonotype was seen at least ten times. This rearrangement joins TRBV4-3 to TRBJ1-2; D ambiguous. CDR1 is LGHNA and CDR2 is YSLEER in the germline V gene. The CDR3 sequence is 16 residues long. V lost 0 bases and J 4 bases, leaving 15 bases between the germline ends. The CDR3: CASSQDLQAGRYGYTF. The CDR3 DNA follows: TGCGCCAGCAGCCAAGATCTCCAGGCCGGACGCTATGGCTACACCTTC.